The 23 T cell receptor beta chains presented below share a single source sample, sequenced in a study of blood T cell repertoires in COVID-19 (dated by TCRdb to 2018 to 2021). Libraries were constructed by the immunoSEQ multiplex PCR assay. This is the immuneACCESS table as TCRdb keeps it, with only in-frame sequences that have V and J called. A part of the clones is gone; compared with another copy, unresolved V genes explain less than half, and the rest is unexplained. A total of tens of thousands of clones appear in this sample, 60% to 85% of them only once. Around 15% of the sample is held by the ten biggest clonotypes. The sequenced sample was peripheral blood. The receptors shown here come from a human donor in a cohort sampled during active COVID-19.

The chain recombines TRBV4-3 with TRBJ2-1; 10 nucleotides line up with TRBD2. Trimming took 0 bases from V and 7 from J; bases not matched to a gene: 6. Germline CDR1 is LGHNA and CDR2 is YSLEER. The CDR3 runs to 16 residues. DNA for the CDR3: TGCGCCAGCAGCCAAGAGGCTAGCGGGAGCCATAATGAGCAGTTCTTC. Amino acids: CASSQEASGSHNEQFF.

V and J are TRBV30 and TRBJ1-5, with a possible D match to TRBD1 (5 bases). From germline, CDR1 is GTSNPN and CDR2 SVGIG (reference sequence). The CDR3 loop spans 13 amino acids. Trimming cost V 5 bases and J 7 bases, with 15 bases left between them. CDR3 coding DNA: TGTGCCTGGTCTAAGGGGTCTGGACAGCCCCAGCATTTT. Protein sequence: CAWSKGSGQPQHF.

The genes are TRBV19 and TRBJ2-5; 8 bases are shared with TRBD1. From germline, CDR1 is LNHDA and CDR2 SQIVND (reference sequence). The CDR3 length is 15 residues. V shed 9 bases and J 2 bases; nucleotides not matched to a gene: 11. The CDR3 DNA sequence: TGTGCCAGCTCCCAAGACAGGGGTAGGCAAGAGACCCAGTACTTC. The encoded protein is CASSQDRGRQETQYF.

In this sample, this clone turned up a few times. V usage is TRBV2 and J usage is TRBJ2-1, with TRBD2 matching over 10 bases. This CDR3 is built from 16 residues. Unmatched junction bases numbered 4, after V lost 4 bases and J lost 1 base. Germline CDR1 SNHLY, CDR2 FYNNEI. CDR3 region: CASSGTSGRSYNEQFF. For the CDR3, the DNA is TGTGCCAGCAGTGGGACTAGCGGAAGGTCCTACAATGAGCAGTTCTTC.

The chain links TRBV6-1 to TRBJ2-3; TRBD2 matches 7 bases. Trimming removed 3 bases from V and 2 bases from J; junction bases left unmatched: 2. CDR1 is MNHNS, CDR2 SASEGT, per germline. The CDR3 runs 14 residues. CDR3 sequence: CASSDLAVTDTQYF. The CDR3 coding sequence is TGTGCCAGCAGTGATCTAGCGGTCACAGATACGCAGTATTTT.

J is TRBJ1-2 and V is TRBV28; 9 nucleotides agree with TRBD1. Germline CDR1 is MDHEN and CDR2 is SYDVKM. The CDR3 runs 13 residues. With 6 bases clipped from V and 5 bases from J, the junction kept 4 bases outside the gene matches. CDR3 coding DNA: TGTGCCAGCAGCCCCGGACAGGGGTATGGCTACACCTTC. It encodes CASSPGQGYGYTF.

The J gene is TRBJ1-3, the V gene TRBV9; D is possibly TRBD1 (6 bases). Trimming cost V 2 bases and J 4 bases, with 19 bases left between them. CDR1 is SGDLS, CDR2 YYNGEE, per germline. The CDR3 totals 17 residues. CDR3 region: CASSVNPRDKGGNTIYF. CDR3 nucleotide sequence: TGTGCCAGCAGCGTGAATCCGAGGGACAAGGGAGGAAACACCATATATTTT.

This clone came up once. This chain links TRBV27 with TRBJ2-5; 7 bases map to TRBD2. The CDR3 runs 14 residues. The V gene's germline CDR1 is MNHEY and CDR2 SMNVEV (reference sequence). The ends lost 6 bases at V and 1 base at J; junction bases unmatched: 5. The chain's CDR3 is CASRPGRGQETQYF. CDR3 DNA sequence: TGTGCCAGCAGGCCTGGGAGGGGCCAAGAGACCCAGTACTTC.

This CDR3 is CASSLAVAGPGETQYF. In DNA, the CDR3 is TGCGCCAGCAGCTTGGCAGTAGCGGGCCCGGGCGAGACCCAGTACTTC. The gene calls are TRBV5-1 and TRBJ2-5; TRBD2 matches at 7 bases. The CDR3 sequence is 16 residues long. J gave up 5 bases and V 0 bases, and 10 bases lay outside the gene matches. CDR1 is SGHRS, CDR2 YFSETQ, per germline. Combining the CDR3 with reference TRBV5-1 and TRBJ2-5 gives the whole variable domain KAGVTQTPRYLIKTRGQQVTLSCSPISGHRSVSWYQQTPGQGLQFLFEYFSETQRNKGNFPGRFSGRQFSNSRSEMNVSTLELGDSALYLCASSLAVAGPGETQYFGPGTRLLVL.

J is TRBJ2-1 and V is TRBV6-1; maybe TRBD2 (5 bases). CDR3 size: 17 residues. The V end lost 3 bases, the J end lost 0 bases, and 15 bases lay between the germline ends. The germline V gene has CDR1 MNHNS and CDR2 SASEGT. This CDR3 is CASSESLGSSSYNEQFF. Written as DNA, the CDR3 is TGTGCCAGCAGTGAGTCACTAGGATCAAGCTCCTACAATGAGCAGTTCTTC.

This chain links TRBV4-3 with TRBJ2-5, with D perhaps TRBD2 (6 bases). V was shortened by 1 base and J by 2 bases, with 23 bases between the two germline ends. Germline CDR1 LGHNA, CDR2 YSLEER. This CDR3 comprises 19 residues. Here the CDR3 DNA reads TGCGCCAGCAGCCAAGCACTTCAGATCGGGAGATGGCGGCAAGAGACCCAGTACTTC. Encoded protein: CASSQALQIGRWRQETQYF.

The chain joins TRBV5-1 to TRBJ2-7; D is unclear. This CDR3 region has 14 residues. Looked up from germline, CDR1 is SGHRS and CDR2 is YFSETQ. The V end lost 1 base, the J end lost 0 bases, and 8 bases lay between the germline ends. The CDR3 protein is CASSLSRGSYEQYF. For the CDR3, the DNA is TGCGCCAGCAGCTTGAGTAGAGGCTCCTACGAGCAGTACTTC. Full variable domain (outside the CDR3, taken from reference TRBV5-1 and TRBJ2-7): KAGVTQTPRYLIKTRGQQVTLSCSPISGHRSVSWYQQTPGQGLQFLFEYFSETQRNKGNFPGRFSGRQFSNSRSEMNVSTLELGDSALYLCASSLSRGSYEQYFGPGTRLTVT.

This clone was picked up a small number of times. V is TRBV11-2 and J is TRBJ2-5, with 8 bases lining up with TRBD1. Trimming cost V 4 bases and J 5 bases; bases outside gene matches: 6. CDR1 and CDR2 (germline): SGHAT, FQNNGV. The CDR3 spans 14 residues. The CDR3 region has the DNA TGTGCCAGCAGCTCTGGACAGGGAAGGGAGACCCAGTACTTC. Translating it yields CASSSGQGRETQYF.

The CDR3 here is CASSTRDRISDTQYF. The CDR3, as DNA: TGCGCCAGCAGCACTCGGGACAGAATTTCCGATACGCAGTATTTT. The rearrangement links TRBV5-1 to TRBJ2-3; 7 nucleotides line up with TRBD1. CDR1 SGHRS and CDR2 YFSETQ come from the germline V gene. The CDR3 totals 15 residues. Trimming at V came to 4 bases and at J to 6 bases, leaving 11 bases not matched to a gene.

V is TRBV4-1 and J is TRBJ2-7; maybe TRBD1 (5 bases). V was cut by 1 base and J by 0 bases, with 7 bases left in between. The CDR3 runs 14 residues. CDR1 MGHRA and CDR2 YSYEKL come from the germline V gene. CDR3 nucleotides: TGCGCCAGCAGCCAAGGCGACAGCTCCTACGAGCAGTACGTC. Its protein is CASSQGDSSYEQYV.

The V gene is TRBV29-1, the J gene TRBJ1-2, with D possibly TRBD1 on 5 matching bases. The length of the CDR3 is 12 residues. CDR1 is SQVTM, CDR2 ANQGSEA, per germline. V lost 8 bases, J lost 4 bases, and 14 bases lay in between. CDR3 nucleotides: TGCAGCTCCTGGGGGGTCGGCTATGGCTACACCTTC. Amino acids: CSSWGVGYGYTF.

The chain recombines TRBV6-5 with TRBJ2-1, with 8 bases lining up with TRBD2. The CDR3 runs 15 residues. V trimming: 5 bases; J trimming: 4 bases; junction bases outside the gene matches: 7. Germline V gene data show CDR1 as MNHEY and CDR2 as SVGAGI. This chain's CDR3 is CASSPYERGYNEQFF. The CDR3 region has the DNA TGTGCCAGCAGTCCTTACGAGCGGGGGTACAATGAGCAGTTCTTC.

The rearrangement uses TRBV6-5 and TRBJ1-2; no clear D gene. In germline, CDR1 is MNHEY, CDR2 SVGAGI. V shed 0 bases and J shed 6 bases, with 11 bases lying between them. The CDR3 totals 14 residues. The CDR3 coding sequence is TGTGCCAGCAGTTACTCGTACAGCTTGGATGGCTACACCTTC. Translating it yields CASSYSYSLDGYTF.

CDR3 DNA sequence: TGTGCCAGCAGTTTCTCGAGGTACAATGAGCAGTTCTTC. Residues: CASSFSRYNEQFF. This rearrangement joins TRBV12-3 or TRBV12-4 to TRBJ2-1; D unclear. CDR3 length equals 13 residues. With 3 bases removed from V and 4 bases from J, the gap between germline ends came to 7 bases.

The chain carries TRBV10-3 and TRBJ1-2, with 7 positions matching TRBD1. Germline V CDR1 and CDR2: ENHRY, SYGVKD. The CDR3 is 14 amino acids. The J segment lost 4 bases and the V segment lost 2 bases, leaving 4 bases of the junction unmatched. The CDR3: CAISEVQGSYGYTF. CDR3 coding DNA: TGTGCCATCAGTGAGGTACAGGGGAGCTATGGCTACACCTTC.

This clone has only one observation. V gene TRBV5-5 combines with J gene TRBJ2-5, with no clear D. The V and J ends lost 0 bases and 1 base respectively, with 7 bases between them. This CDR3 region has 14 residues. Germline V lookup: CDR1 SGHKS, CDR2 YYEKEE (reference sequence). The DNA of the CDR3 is TGTGCCAGCAGCTTGGGGCACGTCCAAGAGACCCAGTACTTC. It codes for CASSLGHVQETQYF.

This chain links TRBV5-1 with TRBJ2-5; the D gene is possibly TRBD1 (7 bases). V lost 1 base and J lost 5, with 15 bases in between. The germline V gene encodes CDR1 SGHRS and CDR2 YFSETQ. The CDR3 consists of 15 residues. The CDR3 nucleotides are TGCGCCAGCAGCTTGAGCCAGGGGGGAAGGGAGACCCAGTACTTC. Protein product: CASSLSQGGRETQYF.

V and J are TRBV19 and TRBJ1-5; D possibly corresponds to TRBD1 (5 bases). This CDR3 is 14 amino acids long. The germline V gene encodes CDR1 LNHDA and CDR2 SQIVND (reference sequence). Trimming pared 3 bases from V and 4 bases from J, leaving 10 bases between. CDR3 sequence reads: CASSMAGVNQPQHF. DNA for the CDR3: TGTGCCAGTAGTATGGCGGGGGTTAATCAGCCCCAGCATTTT.